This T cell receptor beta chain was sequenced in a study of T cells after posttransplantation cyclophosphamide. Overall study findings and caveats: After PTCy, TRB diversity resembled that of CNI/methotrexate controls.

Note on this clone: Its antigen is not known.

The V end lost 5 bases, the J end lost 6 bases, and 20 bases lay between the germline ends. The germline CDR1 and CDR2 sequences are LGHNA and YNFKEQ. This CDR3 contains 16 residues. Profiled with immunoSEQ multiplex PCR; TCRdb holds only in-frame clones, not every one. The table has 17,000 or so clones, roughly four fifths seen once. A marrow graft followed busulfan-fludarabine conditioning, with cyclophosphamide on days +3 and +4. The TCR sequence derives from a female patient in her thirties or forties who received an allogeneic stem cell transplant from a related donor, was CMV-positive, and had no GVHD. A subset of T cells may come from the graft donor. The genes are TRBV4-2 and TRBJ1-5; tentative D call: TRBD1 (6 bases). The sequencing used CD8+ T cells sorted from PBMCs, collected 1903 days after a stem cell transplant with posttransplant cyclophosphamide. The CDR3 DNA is TGTGCCAGCAGCGATAGTGTACAGGGAGGGATTCAGCCCCAGCATTTT. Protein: CASSDSVQGGIQPQHF.